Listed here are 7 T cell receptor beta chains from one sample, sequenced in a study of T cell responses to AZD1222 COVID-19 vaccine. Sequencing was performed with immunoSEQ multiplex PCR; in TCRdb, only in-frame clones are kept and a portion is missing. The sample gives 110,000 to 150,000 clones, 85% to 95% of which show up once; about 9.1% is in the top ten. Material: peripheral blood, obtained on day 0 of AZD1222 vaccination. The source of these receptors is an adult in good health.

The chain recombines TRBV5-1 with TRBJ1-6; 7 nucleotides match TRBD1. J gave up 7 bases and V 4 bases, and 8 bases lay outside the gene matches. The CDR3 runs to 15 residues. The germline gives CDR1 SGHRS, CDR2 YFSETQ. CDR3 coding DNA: TGCGCCAGCAGCAGGACAGGAAATTCAAATTCACCCCTCCACTTT. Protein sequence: CASSRTGNSNSPLHF. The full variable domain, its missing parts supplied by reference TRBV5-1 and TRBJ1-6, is KAGVTQTPRYLIKTRGQQVTLSCSPISGHRSVSWYQQTPGQGLQFLFEYFSETQRNKGNFPGRFSGRQFSNSRSEMNVSTLELGDSALYLCASSRTGNSNSPLHFGNGTRLTVT.

The CDR3 sequence is CASARDEGYEQYF. Written as DNA, the CDR3 is TGTGCCAGTGCACGGGACGAAGGGTACGAGCAGTACTTC. This rearrangement joins TRBV19 to TRBJ2-7, with D perhaps given as TRBD1 or TRBD2 (5 bases each). Germline CDR1 LNHDA, CDR2 SQIVND (reference sequence). This CDR3 spans 13 amino acids. With 8 bases removed from V and 4 bases from J, the gap between germline ends came to 15 bases.

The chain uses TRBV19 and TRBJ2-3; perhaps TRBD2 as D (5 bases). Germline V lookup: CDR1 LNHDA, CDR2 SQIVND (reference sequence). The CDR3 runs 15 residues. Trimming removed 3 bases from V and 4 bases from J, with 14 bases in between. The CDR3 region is CASSIEGSLADTQYF. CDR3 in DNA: TGTGCCAGTAGTATCGAGGGCAGCTTGGCAGATACGCAGTATTTT.

As DNA, the CDR3 is TGTGCCAGCAGTTTAGGGCGACAAAGATATGGCTACACCTTC. Amino acids: CASSLGRQRYGYTF. The chain couples TRBV5-6 to TRBJ1-2; no reliable D call. The CDR3 is made up of 14 amino acids. Looked up from germline, CDR1 is SGHDT and CDR2 is YYEEEE. Trimming cost V 5 bases and J 5 bases, with 16 bases left between them.

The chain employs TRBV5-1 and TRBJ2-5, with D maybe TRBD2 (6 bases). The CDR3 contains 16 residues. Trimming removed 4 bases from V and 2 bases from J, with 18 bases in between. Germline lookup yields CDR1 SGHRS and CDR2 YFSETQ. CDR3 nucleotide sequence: TGCGCCAGCAGCACCGGGCCTCCCGGGGGTCAAGAGACCCAGTACTTC. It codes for CASSTGPPGGQETQYF. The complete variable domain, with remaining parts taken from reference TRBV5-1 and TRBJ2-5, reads KAGVTQTPRYLIKTRGQQVTLSCSPISGHRSVSWYQQTPGQGLQFLFEYFSETQRNKGNFPGRFSGRQFSNSRSEMNVSTLELGDSALYLCASSTGPPGGQETQYFGPGTRLLVL.

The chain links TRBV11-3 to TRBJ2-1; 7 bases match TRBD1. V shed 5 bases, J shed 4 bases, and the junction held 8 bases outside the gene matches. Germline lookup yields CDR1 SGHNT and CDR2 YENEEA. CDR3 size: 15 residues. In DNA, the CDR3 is TGTGCCAGCAGCCTAGCCGGGACAGCATACAATGAGCAGTTCTTC. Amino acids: CASSLAGTAYNEQFF.

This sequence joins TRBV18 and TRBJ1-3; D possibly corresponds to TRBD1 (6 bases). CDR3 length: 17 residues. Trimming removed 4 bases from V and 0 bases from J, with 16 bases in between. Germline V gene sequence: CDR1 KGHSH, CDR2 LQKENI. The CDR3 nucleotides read TGTGCCAGCTCACTAGAGACAGGTATCGGCTCTGGAAACACCATATATTTT. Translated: CASSLETGIGSGNTIYF.